In this sample, the clone carrying this T cell receptor beta chain turned up a few times. Its matching antigen is unknown. Sorted CD4+ subsets: naive, central memory, regulatory, stem cell-like memory (CD45RO/CCR7/CD25/CD127/CD95/CD27 panel). The data are from a study of beta chain features in type 1 diabetes. Reverse transcribing all isolated RNA meant expressed TCRB transcripts were sequenced. Method: immunoSEQ multiplex PCR; TCRdb's copy keeps in-frame clones and lacks some. The sample yields roughly 730,000 clones, over 10% seen once. Study-wide results and limits: Fewer insertions but more deletions were seen at VDJ junctions in type 1 diabetes patients. Moderately but significantly shorter TCRB CDR3s were found in Type 1 diabetes patients in all four CD4+ subsets. Across patients, naive, central memory and Treg TCRB repertoires exhibited apparently greater similarity than was observed across healthy donors. Sequencing the cDNA could make cells with high TCR expression show up more than they should.

The clonotype was recovered from a man aged 18 to 30 with type 1 diabetes. Sample: naive CD4+ T cells from blood.

The CDR3 region has the DNA TGCGCCAGCAGCCAGGGACAGGGGACCTACGAGCAGTACTTC. Encoded protein: CASSQGQGTYEQYF. The rearrangement joins TRBV5-1 to TRBJ2-7, with TRBD1 matching over 10 bases. The CDR3 is 14 residues long. Trimming at V came to 4 bases and at J to 2 bases, leaving 3 bases not matched to a gene. The germline V gene encodes CDR1 SGHRS and CDR2 YFSETQ.